This entry lists 2 T cell receptor beta chains sequenced from one sample in a study of cytomegalovirus exposure and HLA in healthy donors. It was with 60 Vbeta and 13 Jbeta primers that the PCR ran. Profiled with immunoSEQ multiplex PCR; TCRdb holds only in-frame clones, not every one. Here the sample spans approximately 110,000 clones, 76% being singletons. The sample consisted of PBMCs. Receptors were obtained from a woman aged 45-65 years in good health and CMV-seropositive.

The chain couples TRBV4-3 to TRBJ2-2; weak D call: TRBD2 (7 bases). V lost 0 bases to trimming and J lost 7 bases, with 24 bases between them. Germline V CDR1 and CDR2: LGHNA, YSLEER. CDR3 length equals 19 residues. CDR3 sequence: CASSQEIPLGGRWGGELFF. CDR3 nucleotide sequence: TGCGCCAGCAGCCAAGAAATCCCACTGGGGGGGCGCTGGGGCGGGGAGCTGTTTTTT.

V gene TRBV28 combines with J gene TRBJ2-5, with TRBD2 matching over 12 bases. V shed 0 bases, J shed 11 bases, and the junction held 7 bases outside the gene matches. This CDR3 spans 15 amino acids. From germline, CDR1 is MDHEN and CDR2 SYDVKM. CDR3 loop: CASSLWTSGRREQYF. As DNA, the CDR3 is TGTGCCAGCAGTTTATGGACTAGCGGGAGACGTGAGCAGTACTTC.